Listed here are 17 T cell receptor beta chains from one sample, sequenced in a study of T cells after yellow fever vaccination. Using its own MiXCR run on the 5' RACE reads, TCRdb lists one record per CDR3 protein. The data show about 74,000 distinct CDR3 sequences, more than 5.5% seen once. The sequences come from CD8+ T cells sorted from PBMCs, collected 5 to 6 days after the first yellow fever vaccination. The receptors derive from a man younger than 30 who received the YFV17D yellow fever vaccine.

CDR3 nucleotides: TGTGCCAGCAGCCAAGGGGAGGTCGGTGAGCAGTTCTTC. This gives the protein CASSQGEVGEQFF. The V gene is TRBV3-1, the J gene TRBJ2-1, with D perhaps TRBD2 (6 bases). CDR1 and CDR2 from the germline V gene are LGHDT and YNNKEL (reference sequence). Trimming removed 1 base at V and 9 bases at J, with 10 bases between. The length of the CDR3 is 13 residues.

The gene calls are TRBV7-6 and TRBJ2-3; D unclear. CDR3 size: 15 residues. Germline-derived CDR1 and CDR2 are SGHVS and FNYEAQ. V shed 1 base and J shed 5 bases, with 13 bases lying between them. This CDR3 reads CASSLGVGHGDTQYF. Written as DNA, the CDR3 is TGTGCCAGCAGCTTAGGGGTCGGGCACGGAGATACGCAGTATTTT.

This clonotype was seen ten or more times. V is TRBV9 and J is TRBJ2-7, with D tentatively TRBD1 (6 bases). Germline V gene lookup returns CDR1 SGDLS and CDR2 YYNGEE. The V gene lost 3 bases and the J gene lost 9 bases, with 19 bases spanning the gap. The CDR3 runs to 14 residues. CDR3 bases: TGTGCCAGCAGCGAGGGGACAAGGGATTATTCGCAGTACTTC. Translated, it gives CASSEGTRDYSQYF. The variable domain in full, completed from reference TRBV9 and TRBJ2-7, reads DSGVTQTPKHLITATGQRVTLRCSPRSGDLSVYWYQQSLDQGLQFLIQYYNGEERAKGNILERFSAQQFPDLHSELNLSSLELGDSALYFCASSEGTRDYSQYFGPGTRLTVT.

The rearrangement joins TRBV7-2 to TRBJ2-5; weak D call: TRBD1 (6 bases). The CDR3 is 14 amino acids. The V and J ends lost 1 base and 5 bases respectively, with 11 bases between them. Germline CDR1 SGHTA, CDR2 FQGNSA. CDR3 nucleotides: TGTGCCAGCAGCTTAGTGAGTCAGGGGGAGACCCAGTACTTC. Amino acids: CASSLVSQGETQYF.

This rearrangement joins TRBV11-1 to TRBJ2-1, with D unclear. The CDR3 length is 18 residues. Germline V lookup: CDR1 SGHAT, CDR2 FQDESV (reference sequence). Trimming took off 1 base at V and 6 bases at J, with 22 bases between the two ends. The CDR3 DNA sequence: TGTGCCAGCAGCTTAGTCCAGTATGAGTTGGCCGATTTCAATGAGCAGTTCTTC. Translating gives CASSLVQYELADFNEQFF.

The V call is TRBV12-3 or TRBV12-4, the J call TRBJ2-7; D gene uncertain. The CDR3 loop spans 11 amino acids. V dropped 3 bases and J dropped 6 bases, with 6 bases sitting between them. Here the CDR3 reads CASSFGAEQYV. The CDR3 region has the DNA TGTGCCAGCAGTTTCGGAGCCGAGCAGTACGTC.

This clonotype occurred once. The junction departs from the called germline gene at one end, perhaps through a read error. The genes are TRBV12-3 or TRBV12-4 and TRBJ2-5, with D uncertain. The CDR3 has 11 amino acids. The CDR3 protein is CASSYQETHYF. The CDR3 DNA reads as TGTGCCAGCAGTTACCAAGAGACCCATTACTTC.

This clonotype was recorded a few times. The V and J genes are TRBV13 and TRBJ1-2; 11 bases fit TRBD1. Germline-derived CDR1 and CDR2 are PRHDT and FYEKMQ (reference sequence). With 1 base clipped from V and 6 bases from J, the junction kept 10 bases outside the gene matches. This CDR3 contains 17 residues. This CDR3 is CASSLDGQGAPSHGYTF. The CDR3 coding sequence is TGTGCCAGCAGCTTAGACGGACAGGGGGCCCCGTCCCATGGCTACACCTTC.

This clonotype was detected ten times or more. The CDR3 DNA reads TGTGCCAGCAGCGTAGAGGGGGGCGATCAGCCCCAGCATTTT. Translated, it gives CASSVEGGDQPQHF. This rearrangement joins TRBV9 to TRBJ1-5; TRBD1 might be the D (6 bases). The germline CDR1 and CDR2 sequences are SGDLS and YYNGEE. This CDR3 comprises 14 residues. Trimming took off 0 bases at V and 5 bases at J, with 9 bases between the two ends. Full variable domain (missing parts from reference TRBV9 and TRBJ1-5): DSGVTQTPKHLITATGQRVTLRCSPRSGDLSVYWYQQSLDQGLQFLIQYYNGEERAKGNILERFSAQQFPDLHSELNLSSLELGDSALYFCASSVEGGDQPQHFGDGTRLSIL.

In its sample, this clonotype was seen many times. This chain connects TRBV7-9 to TRBJ2-5; D is unresolved. Trimming stripped 5 bases from V and 2 bases from J, with 12 bases between. CDR1 SEHNR and CDR2 FQNEAQ come from the germline V gene (reference sequence). This CDR3 spans 14 amino acids. This CDR3 is CASSPAKEQETQYF. CDR3 DNA sequence: TGTGCCAGCAGCCCTGCTAAGGAGCAAGAGACCCAGTACTTC.

This clonotype was found many times. The chain joins TRBV6-5 to TRBJ1-5, with D unclear. The V and J ends lost 0 bases and 7 bases respectively, with 7 bases between them. The CDR3 extends over 13 amino acids. The germline CDR1 and CDR2 sequences are MNHEY and SVGAGI. Here the CDR3 reads CASSYSKDQPQHF. The CDR3, as DNA: TGTGCCAGCAGTTACTCGAAAGACCAGCCCCAGCATTTT.

The chain uses TRBV12-3 or TRBV12-4 and TRBJ2-1; 9 positions agree with TRBD2. There are 15 residues in the CDR3. V dropped 4 bases and J dropped 0; count of bases not matched to a gene: 1. This CDR3 reads CASSWGLASYNEQFF. The CDR3 nucleotides are TGTGCCAGCAGTTGGGGACTAGCCTCCTACAATGAGCAGTTCTTC.

This clonotype was picked up a small number of times. V gene TRBV27 combines with J gene TRBJ1-1; D is unclear. Trimming stripped 3 bases from V and 2 bases from J, with 7 bases between. Per germline, CDR1 MNHEY and CDR2 SMNVEV (reference sequence). The CDR3 consists of 13 residues. The CDR3 DNA follows: TGTGCCAGCAGTTTTGGCAGCAACACTGAAGCTTTCTTT. It is translated as CASSFGSNTEAFF.

This clonotype was seen ten or more times. CDR3 in DNA: TGCGCCAGCAGCCAAGATCCTAGCGGGGGGCTCCAAGAGACCCAGTACTTC. The encoded protein is CASSQDPSGGLQETQYF. The chain links TRBV4-1 to TRBJ2-5; 11 nucleotides agree with TRBD2. Trimming removed 0 bases from V and 1 base from J; junction bases left unmatched: 4. This CDR3 region has 17 residues. CDR1 MGHRA and CDR2 YSYEKL come from the germline V gene.

A few counts support this clonotype. The gene calls are TRBV3-1 and TRBJ1-1; D unclear. Germline CDR1 and CDR2: LGHDT and YNNKEL (reference sequence). The CDR3 totals 15 residues. Trimming took 0 bases from V and 0 from J, leaving 8 bases between them. This chain's CDR3 is CASSQDWTMNTEAFF. CDR3 in DNA: TGTGCCAGCAGCCAAGACTGGACGATGAACACTGAAGCTTTCTTT.

This clonotype has just a few counts. The CDR3 DNA is TGTGCCAGCAGTTTCGGTACGGGGGCCCTCCACTTT. Protein: CASSFGTGALHF. This chain connects TRBV12-3 or TRBV12-4 to TRBJ1-6, with a possible D match to TRBD1 (5 bases). Trimming removed 3 bases at V and 14 bases at J, with 11 bases between. The CDR3 sequence is 12 residues long.

V usage is TRBV7-8 and J usage is TRBJ2-7; no clear D. This CDR3 has 11 residues. Germline V CDR1 and CDR2: SGHVS, FQNEAQ. The germline V and J ends were trimmed by 3 bases and 2 bases, with 2 bases remaining between them. The chain's CDR3 is CASSFTYEQYF. CDR3 nucleotide sequence: TGTGCCAGCAGCTTTACCTACGAGCAGTACTTC. Full variable domain (rest looked up from reference TRBV7-8 and TRBJ2-7): GAGVSQSPRYKVAKRGQDVALRCDPISGHVSLFWYQQALGQGPEFLTYFQNEAQLDKSGLPSDRFFAERPEGSVSTLKIQRTQQEDSAVYLCASSFTYEQYFGPGTRLTVT.